These T cell receptor beta chains were read from a single sample in a study of CD8 T cells in Susac syndrome. TCRdb re-called the immunoSEQ multiplex PCR reads through MiXCR, storing one row per CDR3 protein. The data contain roughly 150,000 distinct CDR3 sequences, around 95% of them singletons. Sequences were obtained from CD8+ T cells from PBMCs. The receptors come from a human donor with multiple sclerosis. Each CDR3 is given with its conserved first and last residue. The D gene is left open where the match is weak. The size field is filled for only some rows; it gives once, few, many or a size class.

J | size | D | V | DNA | CDR3
TRBJ1-6 | . | . | TRBV6-5 | TGTGCCAGCAGCCTGTCCGAGGTGTCTAATTCACCCCTCCACTTT | CASSLSEVSNSPLHF
TRBJ1-1 | . | TRBD1 | TRBV6-5 | TGTGCCAGCGGGACAGGGGATCGAGCTGAAGCTTTCTTT | CASGTGDRAEAFF
TRBJ2-5 | . | . | TRBV7-9 | TGTGCCAGCAGCTTAGTGGGGGGGCTGATGGAGACCCAGTACTTC | CASSLVGGLMETQYF
TRBJ2-1 | few | . | TRBV30 | TGTGCCTGGAGTGTTAGTAGAAGCAATGAGCAGTTCTTC | CAWSVSRSNEQFF
TRBJ2-2 | once | TRBD2 | TRBV4-1 | TGCGCCAGCAGCCACGAAGGCGGGGGAGGGGAGCTGTTTTTT | CASSHEGGGGELFF
TRBJ2-7 | . | . | TRBV18 | TGTGCCAGCTCACTCTCCCCAAGGGCCTACGAGCAGTACTTC | CASSLSPRAYEQYF
TRBJ1-1 | . | . | TRBV6-5 | TGTGCCAGCGGAAACTCGGAGGCTGAAGCTTTCTTT | CASGNSEAEAFF
TRBJ2-1 | . | . | TRBV27 | TGTGCCAGCAGTACCGACCCGAGGGCCTTTTACAATGAGCAGTTCTTC | CASSTDPRAFYNEQFF
TRBJ2-1 | . | TRBD2 | TRBV27 | TGTGCCAGCAGTTCCATAGGACTAGCGGGGGCAAATGAGCAGTTCTTC | CASSSIGLAGANEQFF
TRBJ2-1 | once | . | TRBV29-1 | TGCAGCGTTGAAGGTGGTCCTGGGGATGAGCAGTTCTTC | CSVEGGPGDEQFF
TRBJ2-3 | . | . | TRBV20-1 | TGCAGTGCTCCCGAACGCACAGATACGCAGTATTTT | CSAPERTDTQYF
TRBJ2-1 | . | . | TRBV6-5 | TGTGCCAGCAGTTACAGGTCGCCCCGGGATGAGCAGTTCTTC | CASSYRSPRDEQFF
TRBJ2-3 | . | . | TRBV7-9 | TGTGCCAGCAGCTCGGAGACAAGCACAGATACGCAGTATTTT | CASSSETSTDTQYF
TRBJ1-2 | . | . | TRBV6-1 | TGTGCCAGCAGTGAAGGTCGGACTTATCGCTACACCTTC | CASSEGRTYRYTF
TRBJ1-1 | . | . | TRBV30 | TGTGCCTGGAGTGGGACAGAGATTTTTGAAGCTTTCTTT | CAWSGTEIFEAFF
TRBJ2-1 | . | TRBD2 | TRBV18 | TGTGCCAGCTCACCTAGCGGGGGGGCCCATGAGCAGTTCTTC | CASSPSGGAHEQFF
TRBJ2-1 | . | . | TRBV27 | TGTGCCAGCAGTTTCCCGGGCAATGAGCAGTTCTTC | CASSFPGNEQFF
TRBJ2-6 | . | . | TRBV29-1 | TGCAGCGTTGACTCTGGGGCCAACGTCCTGACTTTC | CSVDSGANVLTF
TRBJ2-1 | . | . | TRBV20-1 | TGCAGTGCTAGGACAGGGAGGGGCCTTCACAATGAGCAGTTCTTC | CSARTGRGLHNEQFF
TRBJ2-7 | . | TRBD2 | TRBV13 | TGTGCCAGCAGCGGAAGCGGGGGCCGTCGCTACGAGCAGTACTTC | CASSGSGGRRYEQYF
TRBJ2-5 | . | . | TRBV29-1 | TGCAGCGGCACGACCGCTGACGGAGAAGAGACCCAGTACTTC | CSGTTADGEETQYF
TRBJ1-2 | . | TRBD1 | TRBV27 | TGTGCCACCCCAAGCTACAGGGGCTATGGCTACACCTTC | CATPSYRGYGYTF
TRBJ2-2 | . | . | TRBV6-1 | TGTGCCAGCAGTAAAACGGGGGCGGGGGAGCTGTTTTTT | CASSKTGAGELFF
TRBJ2-5 | . | TRBD1 | TRBV14 | TGTGCCAGCAGCCAAGAGAGGGGGCCAGAGACCCAGTACTTC | CASSQERGPETQYF
TRBJ2-1 | . | TRBD2 | TRBV9 | TGTGCCAGCAGCGTAGGTAGCGGGGGGACTGACAATGAGCAGTTCTTC | CASSVGSGGTDNEQFF
TRBJ1-6 | once | . | TRBV5-6 | TGTGCCAGCAGCCCCCGGGCCTCAAGCTGGTCACCCCTCCACTTT | CASSPRASSWSPLHF
TRBJ1-5 | . | . | TRBV4-1 | TGCGCCAGCAGCCAAGAGACGGGGGCCAAGAATCAGCCCCAGCATTTT | CASSQETGAKNQPQHF
TRBJ1-6 | . | . | TRBV20-1 | TGCAGTAGCGCGGTTCTGGGGTGGGCCGTCAATTTGTCACCCCTCCACTTT | CSSAVLGWAVNLSPLHF
TRBJ2-7 | . | . | TRBV10-2 | TGCGCCAGCCGTACTTCTAACTACGAGCAGTACTTC | CASRTSNYEQYF
TRBJ2-2 | . | . | TRBV27 | TGTGCCAGCAAGACTATGGGCACCGGGGAGCTGTTTTTT | CASKTMGTGELFF
TRBJ2-6 | . | . | TRBV29-1 | TGCAGCGTTGAAGAGGCCGGGGCCAACGTCCTGACTTTC | CSVEEAGANVLTF
TRBJ2-7 | . | TRBD2 | TRBV20-1 | TGCAGTGCTAGGGCCGGGACTAGCCTCTACGAGCAGTACTTC | CSARAGTSLYEQYF
TRBJ1-3 | . | . | TRBV29-1 | TGCAGCGTTGAAGACCCTCGAAACACCATATATTTT | CSVEDPRNTIYF
TRBJ1-5 | . | . | TRBV4-1 | TGCGCCAGCAGCCAAGGGGAAAATCAGCCCCAGCATTTT | CASSQGENQPQHF
TRBJ1-6 | once | . | TRBV6-5 | TGTGCCAGCAGTCCCGGACTTAATTCACCCCTCCACTTT | CASSPGLNSPLHF
TRBJ1-2 | . | . | TRBV29-1 | TGCAGCGTTGTTCGGCAGTCTACTGGCTATGGCTACACCTTC | CSVVRQSTGYGYTF
TRBJ2-5 | . | TRBD1 | TRBV11-2 | TGTGCCAGCAGCTCTACAGGGGGCCGGGATCAAGAGACCCAGTACTTC | CASSSTGGRDQETQYF
TRBJ2-7 | once | . | TRBV12-3/TRBV12-4 | TGTGCCAGCAGCAAGGACGGGTACGAGCAGTACTTC | CASSKDGYEQYF
TRBJ2-1 | . | . | TRBV3-1 | TGTGCCAGCAGCCAAGATACTCAGTTAAGCTCCTACAATGAGCAGTTCTTC | CASSQDTQLSSYNEQFF
TRBJ1-2 | . | . | TRBV29-1 | TGCAGCGTGTGGGGTTATGGCTACACCTTC | CSVWGYGYTF
TRBJ1-1 | . | TRBD1 | TRBV29-1 | TGCAGCGTTGAAATACAGGGGATCAACACTGAAGCTTTCTTT | CSVEIQGINTEAFF
TRBJ2-3 | . | . | TRBV27 | TGTGCCAGCAGTTCGTCGGCGCTCAACACAGATACGCAGTATTTT | CASSSSALNTDTQYF
TRBJ2-1 | once | TRBD2 | TRBV7-3 | TGTGCCAGCAGCCTCTTCGGGGGGTTGCAGTTCTTC | CASSLFGGLQFF
TRBJ1-1 | . | TRBD1 | TRBV20-1 | TGCAGTGCTCCGGGACAGGGCGACACTGAAGCTTTCTTT | CSAPGQGDTEAFF
TRBJ2-1 | . | TRBD2 | TRBV20-1 | TGCAGTGCTAGACCGGGGGGGCTTTACAATGAGCAGTTCTTC | CSARPGGLYNEQFF
TRBJ2-7 | few | . | TRBV30 | TGTGCCTGGAGTGGAGGGAACGAGCAGTACTTC | CAWSGGNEQYF
TRBJ2-3 | . | TRBD2 | TRBV19 | TGTGCCAGTAGTTTACTAGCGGCCCGCACAGATACGCAGTATTTT | CASSLLAARTDTQYF
TRBJ2-1 | . | . | TRBV30 | TGTGCCTGGAGTGCAGTAAGCTCCTACAATGAGCAGTTCTTC | CAWSAVSSYNEQFF
TRBJ2-1 | once | . | TRBV12-3/TRBV12-4 | TGTGCCAGCACCCAGGACAATGAGCAGTTCTTC | CASTQDNEQFF
TRBJ2-1 | . | TRBD1 | TRBV29-1 | TGCAGCGTTGAAGATCAAGGACAGGGGGCGGGAAATGAGCAGTTCTTC | CSVEDQGQGAGNEQFF
TRBJ2-1 | . | TRBD2 | TRBV29-1 | TGCAGCGTTGAGGGACTAGCGGTTGAAAATGAGCAGTTCTTC | CSVEGLAVENEQFF
TRBJ2-3 | once | . | TRBV29-1 | TGCAGCGCCGCGCTCTATACAGATACGCAGTATTTT | CSAALYTDTQYF